This T cell receptor (beta chain) was retrieved from a study of blood T cells in healthy people across ages. Overall study results and limits: Both higher diversity and more naive CD4+ cells marked long-lived donors when set against aged donors.

V lost 6 bases and J lost 4, with 18 bases in between. Germline V gene lookup returns CDR1 SNHLY and CDR2 FYNNEI. The CDR3 loop spans 15 amino acids. For the second PCR, which ran for 7 to 11 cycles, a sample-barcoded 5' primer and a J-beta primer mix were used. Researchers report that a template-switch adaptor with 12 random nucleotides tagged each cDNA molecule. One entry per CDR3 protein, called by TCRdb with MiXCR from the 5' RACE reads. The data contain more than 1,400,000 distinct CDR3 sequences, about 43% of them singletons. The table lists this clonotype with a count of one. The antigen is unknown. Isolation recovered at least 7 million PBMCs from every sample. Samples each yielded at least 6 micrograms of total RNA.

The sample consisted of blood. This clonotype was obtained from a woman between 18 and 30 years old in good health. The chain couples TRBV2 to TRBJ1-1; D is uncertain. CDR3 coding DNA: TGTGCCAGCAGAGTAGGACTCCCCCTGGTCACTGAAGCTTTCTTT. Amino acid sequence: CASRVGLPLVTEAFF.